A single sample is the source of the 18 T cell receptor beta chains below, sequenced in a study of T cell changes during pregnancy in multiple sclerosis. TCRdb's copy holds only in-frame clones and misses some; the assay was immunoSEQ multiplex PCR. The table shows 55,000 to 80,000 clones, with about 94% occurring only once. The material sequenced was CD8+ T cells from peripheral blood mononuclear cells, taken in the second trimester of pregnancy. All receptors derive from a female donor with multiple sclerosis, enrolled in a pregnancy study.

The chain links TRBV27 to TRBJ2-1, with 7 bases fitting TRBD1. The CDR3 runs 15 residues. Losses at the gene ends were 3 bases for V and 0 bases for J; bases not matched to a gene: 2. The germline gives CDR1 MNHEY, CDR2 SMNVEV (reference sequence). The CDR3: CASSFAGGSYNEQFF. CDR3 in DNA: TGTGCCAGCAGTTTTGCAGGGGGCTCCTACAATGAGCAGTTCTTC.

J is TRBJ2-3 and V is TRBV11-2, with unresolved D. The V gene's germline CDR1 is SGHAT and CDR2 FQNNGV. The length of the CDR3 is 15 residues. V lost 0 bases and J 0 bases, leaving 7 bases between the germline ends. This chain's CDR3 is CASSLERKSTDTQYF. CDR3 bases: TGTGCCAGCAGCTTAGAGCGGAAGAGCACAGATACGCAGTATTTT.

This clone came up once. V and J are TRBV27 and TRBJ2-7; perhaps TRBD2 as D (5 bases). The germline CDR1 and CDR2 sequences are MNHEY and SMNVEV (reference sequence). The CDR3 spans 13 residues. V lost 6 bases, J lost 5 bases, and 14 bases lay in between. The CDR3 here is CASSYGEGDEQYF. CDR3 DNA sequence: TGTGCCAGCAGCTATGGTGAGGGAGACGAGCAGTACTTC.

In this sample, this clone turned up a few times. The rearrangement joins TRBV6-4 to TRBJ2-2; the D gene is possibly TRBD1 (6 bases). V was pared by 0 bases and J by 4 bases, with 12 bases between. In germline, CDR1 is MRHNA, CDR2 SNTAGT. The CDR3 has 16 amino acids. This CDR3 is CASSDSPGVGTGELFF. For the CDR3, the DNA is TGTGCCAGCAGTGACTCGCCAGGGGTGGGCACCGGGGAGCTGTTTTTT.

The rearrangement links TRBV19 to TRBJ2-5, with D maybe TRBD2 (6 bases). CDR1 is LNHDA, CDR2 SQIVND, per germline (reference sequence). The V and J ends lost 8 bases and 1 base respectively, with 11 bases between them. The length of the CDR3 is 13 residues. Here the CDR3 reads CASAGLFQETQYF. CDR3 sequence (DNA): TGTGCCAGTGCCGGACTATTCCAAGAGACCCAGTACTTC.

V and J are TRBV29-1 and TRBJ2-7; TRBD1 matches at 9 bases. CDR3 size: 13 residues. V lost 1 base and J lost 3; bases outside the gene matches: 1. CDR1 SQVTM and CDR2 ANQGSEA come from the germline V gene. This CDR3 reads CSVEVGQGYEQYF. For the CDR3, the DNA is TGCAGCGTTGAAGTGGGACAGGGCTACGAGCAGTACTTC.

The rearrangement uses TRBV4-2 and TRBJ1-5; 7 bases match TRBD1. The ends lost 1 base at V and 1 base at J; junction bases unmatched: 7. The CDR3 is 17 residues long. Germline CDR1 reads LGHNA; CDR2 reads YNFKEQ. The CDR3 reads CASSQVTGRGSNQPQHF. The CDR3 nucleotides are TGTGCCAGCAGCCAAGTGACTGGCAGGGGGAGCAATCAGCCCCAGCATTTT.

The V gene is TRBV7-2, the J gene TRBJ2-7; no definite D call. Germline loops: CDR1 SGHTA, CDR2 FQGNSA. The ends were cut back, 2 bases at V and 1 base at J, with 6 bases in the middle. CDR3 length: 13 residues. The CDR3 coding sequence is TGTGCCAGCAGCTTATATGTTTCCTACGAGCAGTACTTC. Translation gives CASSLYVSYEQYF.

This rearrangement joins TRBV29-1 to TRBJ2-1, with TRBD2 matching 10 bases. V lost 4 bases and J lost 10; bases outside the gene matches: 10. The germline V gene encodes CDR1 SQVTM and CDR2 ANQGSEA. The CDR3 length is 14 residues. The CDR3: CSVVRLAGVVEQFF. The DNA of the CDR3 is TGCAGCGTTGTAAGGCTAGCGGGAGTAGTGGAGCAGTTCTTC.

This clone was observed once. The V call is TRBV4-1, the J call TRBJ2-1, with unresolved D. Germline CDR1 MGHRA, CDR2 YSYEKL. The V and J ends lost 0 bases and 6 bases respectively, with 12 bases between them. The CDR3 consists of 15 residues. CDR3 sequence (DNA): TGCGCCAGCAGCCAAGATGCGGCGGCCATCAATGAGCAGTTCTTC. Its protein product is CASSQDAAAINEQFF.

The chain is built from TRBV7-6 and TRBJ2-7; D possibly corresponds to TRBD2 (6 bases). Trimming stripped 10 bases from V and 5 bases from J, with 21 bases between. This CDR3 spans 14 amino acids. Germline CDR1 is SGHVS and CDR2 is FNYEAQ. CDR3 in amino acids: CATSFGRESNEQYF. The CDR3 DNA reads TGTGCCACCTCATTTGGGCGGGAAAGTAACGAGCAGTACTTC.

This chain connects TRBV19 to TRBJ1-1; D not certain. The V and J ends lost 1 base and 1 base respectively, with 4 bases between them. In germline, CDR1 is LNHDA, CDR2 SQIVND (reference sequence). CDR3 length equals 13 residues. CDR3 sequence: CASSIVQNTEAFF. DNA of the CDR3: TGTGCCAGTAGTATAGTACAGAACACTGAAGCTTTCTTT. Based on the CDR3 plus reference TRBV19 and TRBJ1-1, the full variable domain is DGGITQSPKYLFRKEGQNVTLSCEQNLNHDAMYWYRQDPGQGLRLIYYSQIVNDFQKGDIAEGYSVSREKKESFPLTVTSAQKNPTAFYLCASSIVQNTEAFFGQGTRLTVV.

In nucleotides, the CDR3 is TGTGCCAGTAGTATTTGGGGGGAGGGCTACACCTTC. It translates to CASSIWGEGYTF. The genes are TRBV19 and TRBJ1-2; the D gene is possibly TRBD1 (5 bases). This CDR3 is built from 12 residues. Germline-derived CDR1 and CDR2 are LNHDA and SQIVND (reference sequence). Trimming took 3 bases from V and 8 from J, leaving 10 bases between them.

This clone was seen just once. In DNA form, the CDR3 reads TGTGCCTGGAGCAGGGACTTTTCCTACGAGCAGTACTTC. This encodes CAWSRDFSYEQYF. The J gene is TRBJ2-7, the V gene TRBV30; a possible D gene is TRBD2 (6 bases). CDR1 GTSNPN and CDR2 SVGIG come from the germline V gene (reference sequence). V gave up 3 bases and J gave up 1 base, with 10 bases separating them. The CDR3 spans 13 residues.

The rearrangement joins TRBV9 to TRBJ2-5, with TRBD2 identical over 9 bases. V shed 0 bases, J shed 3 bases, and the junction held 0 bases outside the gene matches. From germline, CDR1 is SGDLS and CDR2 YYNGEE. This CDR3 contains 14 residues. The DNA of the CDR3 is TGTGCCAGCAGCGTAGGACTAGCGGAAGAGACCCAGTACTTC. Translated, it gives CASSVGLAEETQYF. The complete variable domain, with remaining parts taken from reference TRBV9 and TRBJ2-5, reads DSGVTQTPKHLITATGQRVTLRCSPRSGDLSVYWYQQSLDQGLQFLIQYYNGEERAKGNILERFSAQQFPDLHSELNLSSLELGDSALYFCASSVGLAEETQYFGPGTRLLVL.

The genes are TRBV18 and TRBJ2-3; 7 bases line up with TRBD2. Germline CDR1 KGHSH, CDR2 LQKENI. V was clipped by 2 bases and J by 2 bases; unmatched bases: 7. This CDR3 spans 16 amino acids. CDR3 in DNA: TGTGCCAGCTCACCAAAAGCGGGGAGATCCACAGATACGCAGTATTTT. It codes for CASSPKAGRSTDTQYF.

The chain joins TRBV7-7 to TRBJ2-3; TRBD1 matches at 10 bases. Trimming removed 5 bases from V and 5 bases from J; junction bases left unmatched: 4. The CDR3 runs 14 residues. Germline CDR1 and CDR2: SSHAT and FNYEAQ (reference sequence). The CDR3 spells CASSPGQGEDTQYF. The DNA of the CDR3 is TGTGCCAGCAGCCCCGGACAGGGGGAAGATACGCAGTATTTT.

CDR3: CASSFRQGNPNYEQYF. The CDR3 DNA reads TGTGCCAGCAGCTTTCGGCAGGGAAACCCAAACTACGAGCAGTACTTC. The chain joins TRBV7-8 to TRBJ2-7; tentative D call: TRBD1 (5 bases). Germline V CDR1 and CDR2: SGHVS, FQNEAQ. V was cut by 3 bases and J by 3 bases, with 18 bases left in between. This CDR3 region has 16 residues.